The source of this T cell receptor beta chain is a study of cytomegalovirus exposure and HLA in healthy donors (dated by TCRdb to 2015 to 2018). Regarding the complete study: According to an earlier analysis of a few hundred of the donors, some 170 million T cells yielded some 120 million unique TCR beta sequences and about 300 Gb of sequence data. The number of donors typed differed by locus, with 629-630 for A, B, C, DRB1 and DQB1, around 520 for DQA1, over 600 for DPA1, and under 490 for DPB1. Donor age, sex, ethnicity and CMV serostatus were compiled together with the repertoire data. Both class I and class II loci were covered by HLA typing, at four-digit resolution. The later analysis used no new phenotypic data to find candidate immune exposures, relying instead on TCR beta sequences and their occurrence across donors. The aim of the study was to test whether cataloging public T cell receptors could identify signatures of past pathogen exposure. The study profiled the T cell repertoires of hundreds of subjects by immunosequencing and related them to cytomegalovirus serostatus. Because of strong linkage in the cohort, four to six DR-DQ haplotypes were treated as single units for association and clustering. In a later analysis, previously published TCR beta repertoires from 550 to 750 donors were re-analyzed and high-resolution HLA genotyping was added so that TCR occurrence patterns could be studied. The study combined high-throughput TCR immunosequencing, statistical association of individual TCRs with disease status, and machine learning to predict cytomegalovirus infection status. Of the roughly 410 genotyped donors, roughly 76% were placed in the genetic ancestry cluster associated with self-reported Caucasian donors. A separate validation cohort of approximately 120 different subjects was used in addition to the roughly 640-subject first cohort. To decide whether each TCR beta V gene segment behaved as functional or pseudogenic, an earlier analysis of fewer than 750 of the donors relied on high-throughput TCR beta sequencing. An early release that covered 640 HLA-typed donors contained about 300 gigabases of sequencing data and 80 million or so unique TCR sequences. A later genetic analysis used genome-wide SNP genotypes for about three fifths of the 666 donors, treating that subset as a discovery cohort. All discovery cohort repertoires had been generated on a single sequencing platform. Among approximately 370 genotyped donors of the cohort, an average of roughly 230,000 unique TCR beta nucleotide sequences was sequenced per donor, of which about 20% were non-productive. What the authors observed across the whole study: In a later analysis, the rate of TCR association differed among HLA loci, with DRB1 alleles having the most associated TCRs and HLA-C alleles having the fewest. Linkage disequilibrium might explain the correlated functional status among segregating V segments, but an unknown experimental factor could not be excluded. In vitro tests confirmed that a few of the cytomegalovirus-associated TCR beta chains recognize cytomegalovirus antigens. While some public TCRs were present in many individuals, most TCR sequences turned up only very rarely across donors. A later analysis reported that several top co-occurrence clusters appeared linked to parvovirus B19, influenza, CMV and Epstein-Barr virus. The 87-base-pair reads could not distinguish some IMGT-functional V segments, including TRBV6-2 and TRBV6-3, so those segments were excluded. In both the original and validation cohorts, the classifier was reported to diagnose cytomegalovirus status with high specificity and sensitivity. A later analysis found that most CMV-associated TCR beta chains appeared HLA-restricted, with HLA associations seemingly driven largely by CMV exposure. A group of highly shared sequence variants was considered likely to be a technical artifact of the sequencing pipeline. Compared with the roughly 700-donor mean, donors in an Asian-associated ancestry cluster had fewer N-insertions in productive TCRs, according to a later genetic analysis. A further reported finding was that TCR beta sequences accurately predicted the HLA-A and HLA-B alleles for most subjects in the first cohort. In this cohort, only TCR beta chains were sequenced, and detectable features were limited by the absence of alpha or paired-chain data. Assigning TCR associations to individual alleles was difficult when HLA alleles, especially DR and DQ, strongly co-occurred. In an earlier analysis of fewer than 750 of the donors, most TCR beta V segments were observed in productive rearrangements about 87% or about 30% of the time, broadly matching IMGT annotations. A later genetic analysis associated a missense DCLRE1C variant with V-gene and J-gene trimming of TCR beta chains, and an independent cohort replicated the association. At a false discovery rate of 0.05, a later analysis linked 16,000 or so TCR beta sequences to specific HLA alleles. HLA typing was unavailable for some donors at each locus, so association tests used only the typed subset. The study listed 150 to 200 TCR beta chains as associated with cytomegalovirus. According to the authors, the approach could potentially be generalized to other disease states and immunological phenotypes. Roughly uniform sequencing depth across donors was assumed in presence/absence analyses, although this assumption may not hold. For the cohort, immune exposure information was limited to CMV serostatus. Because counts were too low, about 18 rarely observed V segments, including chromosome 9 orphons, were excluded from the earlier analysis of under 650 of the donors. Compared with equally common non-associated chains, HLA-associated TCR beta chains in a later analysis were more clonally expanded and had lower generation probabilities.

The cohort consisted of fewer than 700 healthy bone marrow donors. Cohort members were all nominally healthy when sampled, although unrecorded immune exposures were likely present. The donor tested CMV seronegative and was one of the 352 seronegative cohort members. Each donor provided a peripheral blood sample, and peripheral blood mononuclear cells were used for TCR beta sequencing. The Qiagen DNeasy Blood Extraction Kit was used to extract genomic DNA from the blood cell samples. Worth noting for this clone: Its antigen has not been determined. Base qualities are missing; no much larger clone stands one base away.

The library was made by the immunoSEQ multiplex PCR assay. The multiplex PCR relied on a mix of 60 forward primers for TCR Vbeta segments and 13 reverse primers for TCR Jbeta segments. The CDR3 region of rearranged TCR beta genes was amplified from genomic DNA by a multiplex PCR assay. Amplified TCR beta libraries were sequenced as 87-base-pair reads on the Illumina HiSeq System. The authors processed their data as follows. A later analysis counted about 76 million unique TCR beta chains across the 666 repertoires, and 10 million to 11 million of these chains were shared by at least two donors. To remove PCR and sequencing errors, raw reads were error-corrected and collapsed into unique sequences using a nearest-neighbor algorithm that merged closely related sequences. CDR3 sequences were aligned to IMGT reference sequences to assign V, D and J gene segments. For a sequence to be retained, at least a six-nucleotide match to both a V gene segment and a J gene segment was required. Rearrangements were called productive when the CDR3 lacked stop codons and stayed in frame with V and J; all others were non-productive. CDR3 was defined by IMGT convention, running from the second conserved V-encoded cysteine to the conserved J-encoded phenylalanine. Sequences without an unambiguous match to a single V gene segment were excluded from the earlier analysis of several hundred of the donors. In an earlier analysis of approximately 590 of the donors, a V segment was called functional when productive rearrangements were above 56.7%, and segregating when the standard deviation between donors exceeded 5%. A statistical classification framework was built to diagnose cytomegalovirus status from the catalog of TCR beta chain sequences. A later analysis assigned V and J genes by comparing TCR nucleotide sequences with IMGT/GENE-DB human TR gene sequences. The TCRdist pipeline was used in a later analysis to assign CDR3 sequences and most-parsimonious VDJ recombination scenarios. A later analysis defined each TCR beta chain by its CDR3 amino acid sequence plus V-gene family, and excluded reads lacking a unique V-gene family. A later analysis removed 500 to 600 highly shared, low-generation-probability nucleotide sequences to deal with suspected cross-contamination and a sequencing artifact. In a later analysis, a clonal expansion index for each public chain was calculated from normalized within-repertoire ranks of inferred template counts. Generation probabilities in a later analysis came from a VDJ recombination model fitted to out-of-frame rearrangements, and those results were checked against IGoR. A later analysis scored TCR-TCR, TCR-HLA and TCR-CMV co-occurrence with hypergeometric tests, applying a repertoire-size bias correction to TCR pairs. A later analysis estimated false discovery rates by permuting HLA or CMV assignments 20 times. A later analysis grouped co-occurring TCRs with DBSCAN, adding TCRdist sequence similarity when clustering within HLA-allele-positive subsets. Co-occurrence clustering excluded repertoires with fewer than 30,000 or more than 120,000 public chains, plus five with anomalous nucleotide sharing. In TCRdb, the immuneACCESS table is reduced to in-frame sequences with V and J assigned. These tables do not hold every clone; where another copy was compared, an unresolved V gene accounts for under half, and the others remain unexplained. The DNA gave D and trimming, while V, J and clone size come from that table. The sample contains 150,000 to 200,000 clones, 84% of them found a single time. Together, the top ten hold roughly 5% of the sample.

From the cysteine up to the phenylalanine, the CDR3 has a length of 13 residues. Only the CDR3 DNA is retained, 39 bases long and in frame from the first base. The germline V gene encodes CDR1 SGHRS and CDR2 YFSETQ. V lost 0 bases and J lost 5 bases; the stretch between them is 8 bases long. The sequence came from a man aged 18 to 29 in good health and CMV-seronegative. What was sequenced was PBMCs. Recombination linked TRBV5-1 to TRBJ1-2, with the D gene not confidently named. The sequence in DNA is TGCGCCAGCAGCTTGGAGCGGACTTATGGCTACACCTTC. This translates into CASSLERTYGYTF.